These 23 T cell receptor beta chains were all obtained from the same sample, sequenced in a study of T cell responses to AZD1222 COVID-19 vaccine. The assay was immunoSEQ multiplex PCR, and TCRdb's table has in-frame clones only and misses some. The table records more than 55,000 clones, roughly 80% of them present only once. The sequenced sample was peripheral blood, obtained 28 days after the second AZD1222 dose. These receptor sequences come from an adult who received the AZD1222 COVID-19 vaccine.

The chain links TRBV4-2 to TRBJ2-2; no clear D gene. The CDR3 has 16 residues. In germline, CDR1 is LGHNA, CDR2 YNFKEQ. The germline V and J ends were trimmed by 0 bases and 0 bases, with 8 bases remaining between them. CDR3 region: CASSQDRAANTGELFF. In DNA, the CDR3 is TGTGCCAGCAGCCAAGATAGGGCAGCGAACACCGGGGAGCTGTTTTTT.

In its sample, this clone is medium-sized. The chain has TRBV30 and TRBJ1-4; no firm D call. The CDR3 covers 12 residues. Trimming took 0 bases from V and 8 from J, leaving 7 bases between them. CDR1 is GTSNPN and CDR2 is SVGIG in the germline V gene (reference sequence). The CDR3 reads CAWSVLREKLFF. As DNA, the CDR3 is TGTGCCTGGAGTGTACTGAGAGAAAAACTGTTTTTT.

The chain employs TRBV28 and TRBJ1-5; D remains unclear. This CDR3 spans 14 amino acids. The V end was cut by 7 bases, the J end by 0 bases, with 10 bases between. Germline V lookup: CDR1 MDHEN, CDR2 SYDVKM. The CDR3 bases are TGTGCCAGCAAAGTAGGGTATAGCAATCAGCCCCAGCATTTT. Translated: CASKVGYSNQPQHF. The full variable domain, completed using reference TRBV28 and TRBJ1-5, is DVKVTQSSRYLVKRTGEKVFLECVQDMDHENMFWYRQDPGLGLRLIYFSYDVKMKEKGDIPEGYSVSREKKERFSLILESASTNQTSMYLCASKVGYSNQPQHFGDGTRLSIL.

This chain connects TRBV27 to TRBJ2-7, with 8 bases that match TRBD2. CDR3 size: 16 residues. Germline trimming cut 5 bases from V and 0 bases from J; bases unmatched to any gene: 9. The germline V gene encodes CDR1 MNHEY and CDR2 SMNVEV (reference sequence). The CDR3 is CASSPLSGASSYEQYF. CDR3 in DNA: TGTGCCAGCAGTCCCCTTAGCGGGGCTAGCTCCTACGAGCAGTACTTC.

V is TRBV7-9 and J is TRBJ2-6; perhaps D is TRBD1 or TRBD2 (5 bases each). The CDR3 sequence is 19 residues long. Germline V gives CDR1 SEHNR, CDR2 FQNEAQ (reference sequence). V was clipped by 5 bases and J by 0 bases, with 20 bases between them. The CDR3: CASSPRGGYLVSGANVLTF. In DNA, the CDR3 is TGTGCCAGCAGCCCCCGTGGGGGTTATTTAGTCTCTGGGGCCAACGTCCTGACTTTC.

This chain connects TRBV11-2 to TRBJ1-2; D unclear. The germline CDR1 and CDR2 sequences are SGHAT and FQNNGV. Trimming took off 5 bases at V and 2 bases at J, with 3 bases between the two ends. This CDR3 has 11 amino acids. This CDR3 reads CASSQNYGYTF. Written as DNA, the CDR3 is TGTGCCAGCAGCCAAAACTATGGCTACACCTTC. Full variable domain (rest looked up from reference TRBV11-2 and TRBJ1-2): EAGVAQSPRYKIIEKRQSVAFWCNPISGHATLYWYQQILGQGPKLLIQFQNNGVVDDSQLPKDRFSAERLKGVDSTLKIQPAKLEDSAVYLCASSQNYGYTFGSGTRLTVV.

CDR3 sequence: CASSNGRYTEAFF. The CDR3 region has the DNA TGTGCCAGCAGTAATGGGAGGTACACTGAAGCTTTCTTT. The chain has TRBV6-5 and TRBJ1-1; D gene unclear. Germline V CDR1 and CDR2: MNHEY, SVGAGI. This CDR3 has 13 amino acids. V was clipped by 5 bases and J by 3 bases, with 10 bases between them.

This clone was counted a single time. The CDR3 region is CASSDGTGDQPQHF. CDR3 sequence (DNA): TGTGCCAGCAGTGATGGGACAGGGGATCAGCCCCAGCATTTT. This chain joins TRBV28 and TRBJ1-5, with 10 bases lining up with TRBD1. The J segment lost 5 bases and the V segment lost 5 bases, leaving 3 bases of the junction unmatched. CDR3 length equals 14 residues. Germline V CDR1 and CDR2: MDHEN, SYDVKM.

This rearrangement joins TRBV2 to TRBJ2-7; no firm D call. V was cut by 4 bases and J by 4 bases, with 5 bases left in between. The CDR3 is 11 amino acids. Germline assignment: CDR1 SNHLY and CDR2 FYNNEI. The CDR3 region has the DNA TGTGCCAGCAGTGGGGTTTACGAGCAGTACTTC. Translated: CASSGVYEQYF.

This clone was counted a single time. CDR3 coding DNA: TGTGCCTGGAGTGACAGATACTATGGCTACACCTTC. Amino acids: CAWSDRYYGYTF. The rearrangement uses TRBV30 and TRBJ1-2, with unresolved D. Per germline, CDR1 GTSNPN and CDR2 SVGIG (reference sequence). With 1 base removed from V and 3 bases from J, the gap between germline ends came to 6 bases. The CDR3 is 12 residues long.

The V gene is TRBV24-1, the J gene TRBJ2-3; 10 bases are shared with TRBD2. The V gene end was trimmed by 4 bases and the J gene end by 2 bases; junction bases not matched to a gene: 14. This CDR3 region has 19 residues. Germline CDR1 and CDR2: KGHDR and SFDVKD. The CDR3 protein is CATSDRSDLSGGPTDTQYF. The CDR3 region has the DNA TGTGCCACCAGTGACCGATCAGACCTTAGCGGGGGGCCCACAGATACGCAGTATTTT.

The chain joins TRBV20-1 to TRBJ1-2; tentatively, D is TRBD1 (6 bases). Germline-derived CDR1 and CDR2 are DFQATT and SNEGSKA (reference sequence). The length of the CDR3 is 11 residues. V lost 4 bases to trimming and J lost 3 bases, with 6 bases between them. This CDR3 is CSANRDYGYTF. CDR3 nucleotide sequence: TGCAGTGCTAACAGGGACTATGGCTACACCTTC.

The chain links TRBV2 to TRBJ1-5; the D gene is possibly TRBD1 (5 bases). The CDR3 is 14 residues long. The germline V gene has CDR1 SNHLY and CDR2 FYNNEI. The V gene lost 7 bases and the J gene lost 3 bases, with 13 bases spanning the gap. CDR3 loop: CASNRGRNNQPQHF. CDR3 sequence (DNA): TGTGCCAGCAATAGGGGACGGAACAATCAGCCCCAGCATTTT.

This clone was detected only a few times. This chain connects TRBV3-1 (or the pseudogene TRBV3-2) to TRBJ1-6, with no clear D. The V gene lost 3 bases and the J gene lost 7 bases, with 7 bases spanning the gap. Germline CDR1 is LGHDT and CDR2 is YNNKEL (reference sequence). CDR3 length: 13 residues. The CDR3: CASSHSYNSPLHF. Written as DNA, the CDR3 is TGTGCCAGCAGCCATTCTTACAATTCACCCCTCCACTTT.

This clone was picked up a small number of times. The chain carries TRBV5-1 and TRBJ2-7, with TRBD1 matching over 8 bases. V gave up 3 bases and J gave up 3 bases; unmatched junction bases: 8. This CDR3 is 15 amino acids long. Germline V lookup: CDR1 SGHRS, CDR2 YFSETQ. CDR3 region: CASSWTDRGGYEQYF. The CDR3 region has the DNA TGCGCCAGCAGCTGGACCGACAGGGGAGGCTACGAGCAGTACTTC. The full variable domain, rest sourced from reference TRBV5-1 and TRBJ2-7, is KAGVTQTPRYLIKTRGQQVTLSCSPISGHRSVSWYQQTPGQGLQFLFEYFSETQRNKGNFPGRFSGRQFSNSRSEMNVSTLELGDSALYLCASSWTDRGGYEQYFGPGTRLTVT.

This rearrangement joins TRBV5-6 to TRBJ1-5; D is ambiguous. Germline V CDR1 and CDR2: SGHDT, YYEEEE. This CDR3 comprises 15 residues. V was cut by 2 bases and J by 4 bases, with 13 bases left in between. CDR3 protein: CASSFGNSRNQPQHF. In nucleotides, the CDR3 is TGTGCCAGCAGCTTCGGGAACTCTAGGAATCAGCCCCAGCATTTT.

V is TRBV7-2 and J is TRBJ2-5; maybe TRBD2 (5 bases). Germline lookup yields CDR1 SGHTA and CDR2 FQGNSA. This CDR3 spans 14 amino acids. Trimming cost V 3 bases and J 3 bases, with 11 bases left between them. The CDR3 reads CASSFSGFEETQYF. The CDR3 DNA follows: TGTGCCAGCAGCTTTTCGGGGTTCGAAGAGACCCAGTACTTC.

The V gene is TRBV6-4, the J gene TRBJ2-4, with D tentatively TRBD2 (6 bases). V shed 1 base and J shed 0 bases, with 31 bases lying between them. Looked up from germline, CDR1 is MRHNA and CDR2 is SNTAGT. The CDR3 covers 23 residues. DNA of the CDR3: TGTGCCAGCAGTGACTGGGCGGGACGTGGGCCCCGCTCGGCCGTCTTAGCCAAAAACATTCAGTACTTC. The encoded protein is CASSDWAGRGPRSAVLAKNIQYF.

CDR3 in amino acids: CASSGAGGREETQYF. CDR3 nucleotides: TGTGCCAGCAGTGGGGCGGGCGGGCGAGAGGAGACCCAGTACTTC. This chain links TRBV28 with TRBJ2-5; D tentatively fits TRBD1 or TRBD2 (5 bases each). From germline, CDR1 is MDHEN and CDR2 SYDVKM. The CDR3 covers 15 residues. Trimming shortened V by 5 bases and J by 5 bases, and 18 bases separated the two germline ends.

The rearrangement uses TRBV6-5 and TRBJ1-1; 9 bases match TRBD1. Germline V gives CDR1 MNHEY, CDR2 SVGAGI. The CDR3 has 14 amino acids. The trim removed 6 bases at V and 1 base at J, leaving 3 bases unmatched. CDR3 sequence reads: CASSSGQGNTEAFF. The CDR3 DNA reads as TGTGCCAGCAGCTCGGGACAGGGGAACACTGAAGCTTTCTTT.

The chain carries TRBV10-3 and TRBJ2-3, with TRBD1 matching over 8 bases. Trimming at V came to 11 bases and at J to 3 bases, leaving 10 bases not matched to a gene. The germline V gene has CDR1 ENHRY and CDR2 SYGVKD. The CDR3 contains 14 residues. The CDR3 coding sequence is TGTGCCGCTGCAGGGGGCGTCTCAACAGATACGCAGTATTTT. This gives the protein CAAAGGVSTDTQYF.

The chain has TRBV28 and TRBJ1-2; D not certain. Deletions cut 2 bases from V and 4 bases from J, with 2 bases between. Germline CDR1 and CDR2: MDHEN and SYDVKM. The CDR3 consists of 11 residues. In nucleotides, the CDR3 is TGTGCCAGCAGTTTAGCCTATGGCTACACCTTC. Residues: CASSLAYGYTF.

V is TRBV27 and J is TRBJ2-1; 10 nucleotides align to TRBD1. V dropped 5 bases and J dropped 5; count of bases not matched to a gene: 3. CDR1 and CDR2 from the germline V gene are MNHEY and SMNVEV (reference sequence). The CDR3 is made up of 14 amino acids. The CDR3 loop reads CASSDRGPDNEQFF. The DNA of the CDR3 is TGTGCCAGCAGTGACAGGGGGCCGGACAATGAGCAGTTCTTC.